This TCR beta chain was captured by sequencing in a study of T cell changes during pregnancy in multiple sclerosis. The table came from immunoSEQ multiplex PCR; TCRdb's copy has only in-frame clones and leaves some out. The sample consists of 40,000 to 60,000 clones, almost 95% of them appearing once. In the case of this clone: The same CDR3 also results from other DNA sequences found in this sample.

The CDR3 extends over 15 amino acids. In germline, CDR1 is SNHLY, CDR2 FYNNEI. Trimming shortened V by 1 base and J by 1 base, and 8 bases separated the two germline ends. V gene TRBV2 combines with J gene TRBJ2-1, with D perhaps matching TRBD1 (5 bases). This specimen consisted of CD4+ T cells from peripheral blood mononuclear cells, obtained in the third trimester of pregnancy. This receptor was taken from a female donor with multiple sclerosis, enrolled in a pregnancy study. The CDR3 DNA sequence: TGTGCCAGCAGTGAAGGCCAGGGATCCTACAATGAGCAGTTCTTC. Its translation is CASSEGQGSYNEQFF.